The entry below gives a single T cell receptor (beta chain) sequence along with its context. Antigen unknown. This sample is part of a study of vaccination effects on CD4 cells after COVID-19. Findings and caveats of the study: Among infection- and vaccine-induced clones, marked clonal contraction occurred late after vaccination. In the study, convalescent patients were few, and early post-infection timepoints were absent.

Before sequencing, viral peptide pools were used by the ViraFEST assay to expand antigen-specific CD4+ T cells. On roughly day 10 of culture, CD4+ T cells were separated out. Absence of prior SARS-CoV-2 infection characterized the vaccine recipients, who showed negative nucleocapsid antibodies. PBMC cultures contained two million cells per well, about 10 IU/ml IL-2 and approximately 9.9 ug/ml peptides. Researchers swapped half the medium for IL-2 medium on both days 3 and 7. Assay used: immunoSEQ multiplex PCR; TCRdb lists only in-frame clones, some missing. The sample has about 27,000 clones; roughly 68% are singletons. Here the sequenced sample was CD4+ T cells from PBMCs cultured with HCoV-NL63 spike peptides, taken before COVID-19 vaccination. This clonotype was sampled from a human donor who received a COVID-19 vaccine.

The CDR3 nucleotides are TGTGCCAGCAGCTCATTCAGGGACAGTCAAGGTTCACCCCTCCACTTT. It yields the protein CASSSFRDSQGSPLHF. J is TRBJ1-6 and V is TRBV5-4; 7 positions match TRBD1. The ends lost 3 bases at V and 9 bases at J; junction bases unmatched: 12. CDR3 length: 16 residues. Germline V lookup: CDR1 SGHNT, CDR2 YYREEE (reference sequence). Looking up the rest from reference TRBV5-4 and TRBJ1-6 gives the full variable domain: ETGVTQSPTHLIKTRGQQVTLRCSSQSGHNTVSWYQQALGQGPQFIFQYYREEENGRGNFPPRFSGLQFPNYSSELNVNALELDDSALYLCASSSFRDSQGSPLHFGNGTRLTVT.